Listed below are T cell receptor beta chains from one sample, sequenced in a study of early T cells in non-severe SARS-CoV-2 infection. TCRdb used MiXCR to reprocess the 5' RACE reads, holding one entry per CDR3 protein. Among 39,000 or so distinct CDR3 sequences listed, around 6% were seen once. Sequenced material: whole blood, taken at baseline. The receptors here all came from an adult who was a healthcare worker with PCR-confirmed SARS-CoV-2 infection or an uninfected control (not recorded which). Both conserved end residues are part of each CDR3. A D gene is named only where the DNA matches it firmly. Clone size is shown for a subset of rows, as once, few, many or a class of expanded clone.

>TRBD1|TRBJ1-1|medium-sized|TRBV29-1
CSVGGGMNTEAFF
TGCAGCGTTGGAGGGGGCATGAACACTGAAGCTTTCTTT
>TRBD1|TRBJ2-2|few|TRBV7-9
CASSSPRTGWNTGELFF
TGTGCCAGCAGCTCCCCCCGGACAGGTTGGAACACCGGGGAGCTGTTTTTT
>TRBD1|TRBJ2-7|many|TRBV6-6
CASSSPGTGVSYEQYF
TGTGCCAGCAGTTCCCCCGGGACAGGGGTTTCCTACGAGCAGTACTTC
>-|TRBJ2-7|few|TRBV29-1
CSGFREPAQYF
TGCAGCGGTTTCCGGGAGCCGGCGCAGTACTTC
>TRBD1|TRBJ2-5|-|TRBV18
CASSPGTGRETQYF
TGTGCCAGCTCACCAGGGACAGGGAGAGAGACCCAGTACTTC
>TRBD1|TRBJ1-1|few|TRBV12-3/TRBV12-4
CASSTAGGANTEAFF
TGTGCCAGCAGCACTGCAGGGGGCGCGAACACTGAAGCTTTCTTT
>-|TRBJ1-1|many|TRBV5-1
CASSLVARGGTEAFF
TGCGCCAGCAGCTTGGTCGCCAGGGGCGGCACTGAAGCTTTCTTT
>-|TRBJ2-2|many|TRBV4-2
CASSQPTSYRNTGELFF
TGTGCCAGCAGCCAACCTACTAGCTATCGGAACACCGGGGAGCTGTTTTTT
>-|TRBJ2-1|many|TRBV7-9
CASTPPKSSGDEQFF
TGTGCCAGCACCCCCCCGAAGTCCTCAGGCGATGAGCAGTTCTTC
>-|TRBJ1-1|few|TRBV25-1
CASSVWSGVTEAFF
TGTGCCAGCAGTGTTTGGTCGGGGGTAACTGAAGCTTTCTTT
>-|TRBJ2-3|many|TRBV12-3/TRBV12-4
CASTAEGRGTDTQYF
TGTGCCAGCACCGCGGAGGGACGAGGCACAGATACGCAGTATTTT
>TRBD2|TRBJ2-1|-|TRBV20-1
CSVSSTSGYNEQFF
TGCAGTGTTTCCTCGACTAGCGGTTACAATGAGCAGTTCTTC
>-|TRBJ2-6|many|TRBV5-1
CASSFRAGDHSGANVLTF
TGCGCCAGCAGCTTTCGGGCAGGGGATCACTCTGGGGCCAACGTCCTGACTTTC
>-|TRBJ1-3|many|TRBV5-1
CASSWDSFRLSGNTIYF
TGCGCCAGCAGCTGGGATAGTTTTAGACTCTCTGGAAACACCATATATTTT
>-|TRBJ2-7|many|TRBV18
CASSPGPAGFGEQYF
TGTGCCAGCTCACCCGGCCCGGCGGGGTTTGGCGAGCAGTACTTC
>-|TRBJ2-7|few|TRBV2
CASFGDGTYEQYF
TGTGCCAGCTTTGGAGACGGGACCTACGAGCAGTACTTC
>-|TRBJ2-1|many|TRBV7-9
CASSLSEGRERYNEQFF
TGTGCCAGCAGCTTATCTGAAGGCAGGGAGAGGTACAATGAGCAGTTCTTC
>-|TRBJ2-7|many|TRBV27
CASSSIPGTATYEQYF
TGTGCCAGCAGTTCCATCCCCGGGACGGCGACCTACGAGCAGTACTTC
>TRBD1|TRBJ2-1|many|TRBV7-2
CASSPQGQGVHEQFF
TGTGCCAGCAGCCCTCAGGGACAGGGGGTCCATGAGCAGTTCTTC
>-|TRBJ2-7|many|TRBV12-3/TRBV12-4
CASSLAASYEQYF
TGTGCCAGCAGTTTAGCGGCCTCCTACGAGCAGTACTTC
>-|TRBJ2-7|many|TRBV5-1
CASSLSSVPWEQYF
TGCGCCAGCAGCCTGTCTAGCGTCCCCTGGGAGCAGTACTTC
>TRBD2|TRBJ2-7|-|TRBV7-8
CASSLAPSGSYEQYF
TGTGCCAGCAGCTTAGCCCCTAGCGGCTCCTACGAGCAGTACTTC
>-|TRBJ2-5|many|TRBV4-3
CASSQDPAGWKTQYF
TGCGCCAGCAGCCAAGATCCGGCGGGTTGGAAGACCCAGTACTTC
>-|TRBJ2-1|-|TRBV7-2
CASSLGRRGEQFF
TGTGCCAGCAGCTTAGGAAGACGGGGTGAGCAGTTCTTC
>TRBD2|TRBJ2-1|-|TRBV24-1
CATSPGTSGRNEQFF
TGTGCCACCAGCCCCGGGACTAGCGGGAGGAATGAGCAGTTCTTC
>-|TRBJ2-5|many|TRBV29-1
CSVGHQTGEETQYF
TGCAGCGTGGGACACCAGACAGGAGAAGAGACCCAGTACTTC
>-|TRBJ2-1|-|TRBV7-6
CASSLESGYNEQFF
TGTGCCAGCAGCTTAGAGTCCGGGTACAATGAGCAGTTCTTC
>TRBD1|TRBJ1-3|many|TRBV4-2
CASSQEKGAPGNTIYF
TGTGCCAGCAGCCAAGAAAAGGGGGCGCCCGGAAACACCATATATTTT
>-|TRBJ1-5|-|TRBV12-5
CASGRHNSNQPQHF
TGTGCTAGTGGGAGACATAACAGCAATCAGCCCCAGCATTTT
>TRBD1|TRBJ2-5|-|TRBV5-4
CASSLDGTGVTETQYF
TGTGCCAGCAGCTTAGACGGGACAGGGGTAACAGAGACCCAGTACTTC
>-|TRBJ2-5|many|TRBV20-1
CSARSGGETQYF
TGCAGTGCTAGAAGTGGGGGGGAGACCCAGTACTTC
>-|TRBJ1-1|few|TRBV11-2
CASSFLDTEAFF
TGTGCCAGCAGCTTTCTGGACACTGAAGCTTTCTTT
>-|TRBJ1-4|many|TRBV5-6
CASSLALGQFNEKLFF
TGTGCCAGCAGCTTGGCCCTCGGACAGTTTAATGAAAAACTGTTTTTT
>-|TRBJ1-5|many|TRBV7-2
CASSRSSNQPQHF
TGTGCCAGCAGCAGAAGTAGCAATCAGCCCCAGCATTTT
>TRBD1|TRBJ1-5|-|TRBV6-5
CASRPGTGIQPQHF
TGTGCCAGCAGACCCGGGACAGGGATTCAGCCCCAGCATTTT
>TRBD2|TRBJ2-7|many|TRBV9
CASSAIAVAGGEQYF
TGTGCCAGCAGCGCGATCGCGGTGGCGGGAGGCGAGCAGTACTTC
>-|TRBJ1-6|-|TRBV5-1
CASSLAWPGDSNSPLHF
TGCGCCAGCAGCTTGGCCTGGCCCGGGGACTCCAATTCACCCCTCCACTTT
>-|TRBJ2-5|many|TRBV6-2/TRBV6-3
CASSYISETQYF
TGTGCCAGCAGTTACATCTCCGAGACCCAGTACTTC
>-|TRBJ2-6|many|TRBV4-3
CASSQDPGKSGANVLTF
TGCGCCAGCAGCCAAGATCCAGGGAAGTCTGGGGCCAACGTCCTGACTTTC
>-|TRBJ2-4|many|TRBV4-2
CASSQDWGIDIQYF
TGTGCCAGCAGCCAAGATTGGGGAATAGACATTCAGTACTTC
>-|TRBJ2-1|many|TRBV30
CAWSIGGNNEQFF
TGTGCCTGGAGCATAGGGGGGAACAATGAGCAGTTCTTC